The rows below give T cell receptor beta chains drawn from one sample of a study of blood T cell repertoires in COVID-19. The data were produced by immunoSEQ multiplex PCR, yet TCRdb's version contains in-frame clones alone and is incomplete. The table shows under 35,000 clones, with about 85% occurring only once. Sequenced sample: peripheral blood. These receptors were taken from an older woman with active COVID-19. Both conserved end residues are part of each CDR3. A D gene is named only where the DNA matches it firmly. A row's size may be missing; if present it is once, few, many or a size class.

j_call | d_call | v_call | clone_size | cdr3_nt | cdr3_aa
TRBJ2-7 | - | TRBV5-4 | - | TGTGCCAGCAGCCTTAAGGCGGGTACCTACGAGCAGTACTTC | CASSLKAGTYEQYF
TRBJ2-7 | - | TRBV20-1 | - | TGCAGTGCTAGTTTGACAGGTGGCACCTACGAGCAGTACTTC | CSASLTGGTYEQYF
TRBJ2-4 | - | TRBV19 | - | TGTGCCAGACAGGGAGCCAAAAACATTCAGTACTTC | CARQGAKNIQYF
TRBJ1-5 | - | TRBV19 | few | TGTGCCAGTAGTCCCCGGGAGGATAGCAATCAGCCCCAGCATTTT | CASSPREDSNQPQHF
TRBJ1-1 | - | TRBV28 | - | TGTGCCAGCAGCTTACCCTTGACTGAAGCTTTCTTT | CASSLPLTEAFF
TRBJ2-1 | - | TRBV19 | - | TGTGCCAGTAGTATGGCTCAACAGGGTATGGTGGCGCCCAGGGCAAATGAGCAGTTCTTC | CASSMAQQGMVAPRANEQFF
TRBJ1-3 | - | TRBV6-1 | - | TGTGCCAGCAGTGAGGCAGGGTTCATTCTCTCTAACACCATATATTTT | CASSEAGFILSNTIYF
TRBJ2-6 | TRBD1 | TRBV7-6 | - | TGTGCCAGCAGCTTAAAGGGGGCAGGAGGGGCCAACGTCCTGACTTTC | CASSLKGAGGANVLTF
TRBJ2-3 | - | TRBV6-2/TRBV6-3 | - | TGTGCCAGCAGTTCTTTCCTATCTTACGCCACAGATACGCAGTATTTT | CASSSFLSYATDTQYF
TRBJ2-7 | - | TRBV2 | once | TGTGCCAGCAGTGATGCGGATTGGGAGCAGTACTTC | CASSDADWEQYF
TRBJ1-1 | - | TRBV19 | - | TGTGCCAGTAGTATAGATACAGGGTTTACTGAAGCTTTCTTT | CASSIDTGFTEAFF
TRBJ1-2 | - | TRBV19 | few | TGTGCCAGTAGTATAGGCCCCGGCGGCGTCTATGGCTACACCTTC | CASSIGPGGVYGYTF
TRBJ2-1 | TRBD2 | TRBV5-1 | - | TGCGCCAGCAGCCCCCGGAGGGGCGGGGGGTCCCCCAATGAGCAGTTCTTC | CASSPRRGGGSPNEQFF
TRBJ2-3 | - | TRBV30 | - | TGTGCCTGGAGTGTAAGCCTTACGCAGTATTTT | CAWSVSLTQYF
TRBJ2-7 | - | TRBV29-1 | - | TGCAGCGTTGGAGGACAGTCCTACGAGCAGTACTTC | CSVGGQSYEQYF
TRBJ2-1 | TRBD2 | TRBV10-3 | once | TGTGCCACGAGCGGGAGGGGAAACAATGAGCAGTTCTTC | CATSGRGNNEQFF
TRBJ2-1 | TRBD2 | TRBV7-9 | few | TGTGCCAGCAGCCCACCCATCTCAGCGGGAGTCAGAAATGAGCAGTTCTTC | CASSPPISAGVRNEQFF
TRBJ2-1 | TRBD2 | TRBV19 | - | TGTGCCAGTAGTATCTTAGCGGGGGGGATTAATGAGCAGTTCTTC | CASSILAGGINEQFF
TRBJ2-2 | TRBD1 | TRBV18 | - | TGTGCCAGCTCACCTGAATTTCGACAGGGGACGGCCGGGGAGCTGTTTTTT | CASSPEFRQGTAGELFF
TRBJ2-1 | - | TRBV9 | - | TGTGCCAGCAGCCCCCTCGGCAATGAGCAGTTCTTC | CASSPLGNEQFF
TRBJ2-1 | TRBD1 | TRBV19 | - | TGTGCCAGTAGTATAGACCCCAGCCCTACAGGGGTCAATGAGCAGTTCTTC | CASSIDPSPTGVNEQFF